A selection of T cell receptor beta chains follows, all from one sample in a study of cytomegalovirus exposure and HLA in healthy donors. Using immunoSEQ multiplex PCR, the repertoire was profiled, and TCRdb retains in-frame clones only, with some absent. Of some 150,000 clones in the sample, approximately 79% were seen once. Sequencing input: PBMCs. The receptors derive from a man aged 35 to 55 in good health and CMV-seronegative. CDR3s include the opening cysteine and the closing phenylalanine or tryptophan. The D gene is left open where the match is weak. Size values are once, few and many counts, or a class for expanded clones, and some rows have none.

V gene	D gene	clone size	J gene	CDR3 DNA	CDR3 protein
TRBV14	NA	once	TRBJ1-3	TGTGCCAGCAGCCAATCACAGGGAAACACCATATATTTT	CASSQSQGNTIYF
TRBV9	NA	NA	TRBJ2-3	TGTGCCAGCAGCGTAGAAAGGGCGGGGACCACAGATACGCAGTATTTT	CASSVERAGTTDTQYF
TRBV5-1	NA	NA	TRBJ2-7	TGCGCCAGCAGCCCCCTTATTGGAGGGGTGGGTCCTAGAGAGCAGTACTTC	CASSPLIGGVGPREQYF
TRBV7-3	TRBD1	NA	TRBJ2-7	TGTGCCAGCAGCTTAGGACAGGAAAAAAATTACGAGCAGTACTTC	CASSLGQEKNYEQYF
TRBV29-1	TRBD2	NA	TRBJ2-7	TGCAGCGTTATGGAGCGGGGGGGCTACGAGCAGTACTTC	CSVMERGGYEQYF
TRBV29-1	NA	once	TRBJ1-2	TGCAGCGCAGGCCTGGGGCTGTATGGCTACACCTTC	CSAGLGLYGYTF
TRBV6-1	NA	NA	TRBJ1-2	TGTGCCAGCAGTGAAGCAAACAGGGTATCGCGAACTGGCTACACCTTC	CASSEANRVSRTGYTF
TRBV5-1	TRBD2	NA	TRBJ2-5	TGCGCCAGCAGCCGCGGACTAGCGGGGTTAGAGACCCAGTACTTC	CASSRGLAGLETQYF
TRBV30	NA	NA	TRBJ1-4	TGTGCCTGGACGGTTTCGGATGAAAAACTGTTTTTT	CAWTVSDEKLFF
TRBV6-1	TRBD1	NA	TRBJ2-2	TGTGCCAGCAGTGGTTTCAGGGGGCACGGCGGGGAGCTGTTTTTT	CASSGFRGHGGELFF
TRBV6-5	NA	NA	TRBJ2-2	TGTGCCAGCAGTTACGTAGGACAGCGGAACACCGGGGAGCTGTTTTTT	CASSYVGQRNTGELFF